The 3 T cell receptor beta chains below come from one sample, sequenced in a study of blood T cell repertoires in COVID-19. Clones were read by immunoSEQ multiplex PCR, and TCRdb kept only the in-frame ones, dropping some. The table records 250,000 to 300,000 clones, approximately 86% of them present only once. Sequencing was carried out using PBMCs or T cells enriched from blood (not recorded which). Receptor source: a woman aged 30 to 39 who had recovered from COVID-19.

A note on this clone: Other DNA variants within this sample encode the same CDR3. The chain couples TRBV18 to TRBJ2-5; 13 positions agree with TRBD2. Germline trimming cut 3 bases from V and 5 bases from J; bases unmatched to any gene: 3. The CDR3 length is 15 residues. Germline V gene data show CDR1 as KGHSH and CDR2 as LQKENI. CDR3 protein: CASSPGLAGVETQYF. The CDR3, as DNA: TGTGCCAGCTCACCCGGACTAGCGGGGGTGGAGACCCAGTACTTC.

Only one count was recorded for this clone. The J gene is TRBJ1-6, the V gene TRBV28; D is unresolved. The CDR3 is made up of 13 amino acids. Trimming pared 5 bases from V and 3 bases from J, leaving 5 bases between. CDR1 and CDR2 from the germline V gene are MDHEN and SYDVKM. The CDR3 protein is CASSVIYNSPLHF. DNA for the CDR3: TGTGCCAGCAGTGTTATCTATAATTCACCCCTCCACTTT. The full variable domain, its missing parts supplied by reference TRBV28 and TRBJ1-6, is DVKVTQSSRYLVKRTGEKVFLECVQDMDHENMFWYRQDPGLGLRLIYFSYDVKMKEKGDIPEGYSVSREKKERFSLILESASTNQTSMYLCASSVIYNSPLHFGNGTRLTVT.

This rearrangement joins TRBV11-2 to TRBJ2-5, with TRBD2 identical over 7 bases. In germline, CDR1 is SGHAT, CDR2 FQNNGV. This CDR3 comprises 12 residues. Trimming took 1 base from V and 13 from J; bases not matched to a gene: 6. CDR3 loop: CASSLAGGGVYF. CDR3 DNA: TGTGCCAGCAGCTTAGCCGGCGGGGGTGTGTACTTC.